This TCR beta chain was documented in a study of tumor-infiltrating lymphocytes in primary liver carcinoma. Trimming took off 3 bases at V and 6 bases at J, with 16 bases between the two ends. CDR3 length: 15 residues. The germline gives CDR1 SGHRS, CDR2 YFSETQ. From around 500 ng of total RNA, TCR beta-specific cDNA was reverse-transcribed using a constant-region primer. Three nested multiplex PCR rounds, a slightly modified ARM-PCR, produced the libraries for TCR beta. The two initial PCR rounds, around 10 cycles each, used TRBV1-TRBV30 forward and C-beta reverse primers. Using its own MiXCR run on the multiplex PCR reads, TCRdb lists one record per CDR3 protein. The table lists over 250,000 distinct CDR3 sequences, around three fifths of them singletons. Extraction also yielded germline DNA, while blood RNA was obtained from unsorted whole blood. Prior to the surgical procedure, around 3.9 milliliters of peripheral blood were collected.

The V and J genes are TRBV5-1 and TRBJ2-4, with D perhaps assigned TRBD1 or TRBD2 (5 bases each). The sequence came from a woman aged 25 to 39 with primary liver carcinoma and hepatitis B virus infection. The sequenced sample was peripheral blood. CDR3 nucleotides: TGCGCCAGCAGCTCCTCCGGGGCCAACACAAACATTCAGTACTTC. It is translated as CASSSSGANTNIQYF.